The clone carrying this TCR beta chain has a handful of counts. Its cognate antigen is unknown. CDR3 size: 13 residues. V gave up 5 bases and J gave up 6 bases, with 17 bases separating them. The V gene's germline CDR1 is GTSNPN and CDR2 SVGIG (reference sequence). These data are taken from a study of blood T cells in healthy people across ages. Findings of the study overall: Roughly linearly, TCR beta diversity per million T cells fell as age increased. Because sorting was not performed, PBMCs prevented conclusive naive versus antigen-experienced comparison.

Using a J-beta primer mix together with a sample-barcoded 5' primer, a second PCR was run for roughly 6 to 11 cycles. One entry per CDR3 protein results from TCRdb running MiXCR on the 5' RACE reads. Here the sample spans 910,000 or so distinct CDR3 sequences, 51% being singletons. The chain recombines TRBV30 with TRBJ2-7; TRBD1 is a possible D gene (5 bases). The receptor was derived from a woman aged 55-75 years in good health. Material for sequencing was blood. CDR3 sequence: CAWDLRVDGEQYF. In DNA, the CDR3 is TGTGCCTGGGATCTCAGGGTGGATGGCGAGCAGTACTTC.